This TCR beta chain came from a study of long-term antiretroviral therapy in people with HIV. The assay used was immunoSEQ (version v3.0), run at survey level. Some clones are missing from TCRdb's copy, which holds only in-frame ones; the method was immunoSEQ multiplex PCR. Counted here are some 24,000 clones, 81% occurring once; the ten biggest clones make up about 5%. There are 14 residues in the CDR3. Germline V gene sequence: CDR1 SGHTS, CDR2 YDEGEE. Trimming left V 0 bases short and J 1 base short, with 4 bases between. The TCR originated in a man aged 30 to 39 with HIV. This rearrangement joins TRBV5-8 to TRBJ2-2, with unresolved D. The input for sequencing was unsorted PBMCs, taken 4.4 years after starting antiretroviral therapy. Here the CDR3 reads CASSLARNTGELFF. In DNA, the CDR3 is TGTGCCAGCAGCTTGGCAAGGAACACCGGGGAGCTGTTTTTT.